One and the same sample provided the 12 T cell receptor beta chains below, sequenced in a study of T cell responses to AZD1222 COVID-19 vaccine. Repertoires were generated with immunoSEQ multiplex PCR, while TCRdb's copy carries only in-frame clones and drops some. Of some 180,000 clones detected, roughly 92% appear once; the ten largest clones hold under 2%. The input for sequencing was peripheral blood, taken 28 days after the second AZD1222 dose. The origin of the receptors is an adult who received the AZD1222 COVID-19 vaccine.

DNA for the CDR3: TGTGCCAGCACCGACCCGGGCGGGGGGGCAGGAAATCAGCCCCAGCATTTT. It encodes CASTDPGGGAGNQPQHF. The chain combines TRBV11-3 with TRBJ1-5, with D perhaps matching TRBD1 (6 bases). The germline V and J ends were trimmed by 7 bases and 4 bases, with 23 bases remaining between them. The germline V gene encodes CDR1 SGHNT and CDR2 YENEEA. The CDR3 is 17 residues long.

V gene TRBV5-5 combines with J gene TRBJ2-3; D might be TRBD2 (5 bases). Looked up from germline, CDR1 is SGHKS and CDR2 is YYEKEE (reference sequence). The length of the CDR3 is 15 residues. The V end was cut by 5 bases, the J end by 2 bases, with 15 bases between. This CDR3 reads CASRDGVFSTDTQYF. The DNA of the CDR3 is TGTGCCAGCAGGGACGGGGTCTTTTCCACAGATACGCAGTATTTT.

The chain is built from TRBV28 and TRBJ2-7; perhaps TRBD1 as D (5 bases). Germline V CDR1 and CDR2: MDHEN, SYDVKM. The CDR3 is 13 amino acids. V was trimmed by 3 bases and J by 6 bases, leaving 12 bases between them. The CDR3 DNA is TGTGCCAGCAGTTTTCGCAGGGATGGCGAGCAGTACTTC. Its protein is CASSFRRDGEQYF.

The chain uses TRBV9 and TRBJ2-1, with TRBD1 matching 7 bases. Germline V gene data show CDR1 as SGDLS and CDR2 as YYNGEE. This CDR3 is built from 14 residues. The V segment lost 8 bases and the J segment 0 bases; nucleotides outside the gene matches: 5. CDR3 sequence (DNA): TGTGCCAGTGGAACAGGGGTCTCCTACAATGAGCAGTTCTTC. Its translation is CASGTGVSYNEQFF.

The chain has TRBV9 and TRBJ2-2; no firm D call. The CDR3 extends over 11 amino acids. V shed 2 bases and J shed 6 bases, with 2 bases lying between them. The germline gives CDR1 SGDLS, CDR2 YYNGEE. CDR3 sequence: CASSVAGELFF. The CDR3 DNA sequence: TGTGCCAGCAGCGTCGCCGGGGAGCTGTTTTTT. Variable domain in full (rest from reference TRBV9 and TRBJ2-2): DSGVTQTPKHLITATGQRVTLRCSPRSGDLSVYWYQQSLDQGLQFLIQYYNGEERAKGNILERFSAQQFPDLHSELNLSSLELGDSALYFCASSVAGELFFGEGSRLTVL.

CDR3: CASSWRGGAGEAFF. The CDR3 coding sequence is TGTGCCAGCAGCTGGAGGGGGGGCGCCGGTGAAGCTTTCTTT. The rearrangement uses TRBV5-4 and TRBJ1-1; maybe TRBD1 (6 bases). The V end lost 3 bases, the J end lost 7 bases, and 16 bases lay between the germline ends. Germline loops: CDR1 SGHNT, CDR2 YYREEE (reference sequence). The CDR3 runs to 14 residues.

The chain employs TRBV25-1 and TRBJ2-7, with D perhaps matching TRBD1 (6 bases). Trimming pared 2 bases from V and 4 bases from J, leaving 6 bases between. This CDR3 has 12 amino acids. CDR1 and CDR2 (germline): MGHDK, SYGVNS. CDR3 protein: CASSEGQYEQYF. CDR3 DNA sequence: TGTGCCAGCAGTGAAGGACAGTACGAGCAGTACTTC.

The chain carries TRBV4-1 and TRBJ2-4; 7 nucleotides match TRBD1. Germline V gene lookup returns CDR1 MGHRA and CDR2 YSYEKL. The CDR3 contains 15 residues. Losses at the gene ends were 3 bases for V and 8 bases for J; bases not matched to a gene: 10. The CDR3 here is CASSHPPTGTYIQYF. The CDR3 DNA reads TGCGCCAGCAGCCACCCCCCGACAGGGACATACATTCAGTACTTC.

This chain uses TRBV11-3 with TRBJ2-3; 15 bases align to TRBD2. The CDR3 spans 20 residues. Germline lookup yields CDR1 SGHNT and CDR2 YENEEA. The trim removed 5 bases at V and 5 bases at J, leaving 17 bases unmatched. CDR3 residues: CASSPRSRTSGGDRRDTQYF. CDR3 bases: TGTGCCAGCAGCCCGCGGTCCAGGACTAGCGGGGGGGACCGGAGAGATACGCAGTATTTT.

This chain links TRBV4-1 with TRBJ1-2; 7 nucleotides agree with TRBD1. With V trimmed by 4 bases and J by 7 bases, 15 bases remained unmatched. Germline-derived CDR1 and CDR2 are MGHRA and YSYEKL. The CDR3 is 16 amino acids. CDR3 nucleotide sequence: TGCGCCAGCAGCCCGGACCACCAGGACAGGTGGTTTGGCTACACCTTC. It translates to CASSPDHQDRWFGYTF.

The chain couples TRBV30 to TRBJ1-1; D is unclear. In germline, CDR1 is GTSNPN, CDR2 SVGIG (reference sequence). The length of the CDR3 is 13 residues. V was trimmed by 3 bases and J by 1 base, leaving 9 bases between them. CDR3 in DNA: TGTGCCTGGAGGGGAATGAAGAACACTGAAGCTTTCTTT. Its translation is CAWRGMKNTEAFF.

J is TRBJ2-3 and V is TRBV6-6; 8 positions match TRBD1. Germline values: CDR1 MNHNY, CDR2 SVGAGI (reference sequence). This CDR3 is built from 15 residues. Trimming cost V 6 bases and J 2 bases; bases outside gene matches: 7. The DNA of the CDR3 is TGTGCCAGCAGGAAGGGGACAGGTTACACAGATACGCAGTATTTT. It yields the protein CASRKGTGYTDTQYF.